The rows below give T cell receptor beta chains drawn from one sample of a study of OX40 agonist ivuxolimab in advanced cancers. Generated by immunoSEQ multiplex PCR, the TCRdb table keeps only in-frame clones and is missing some. Of about 88,000 clones listed, around 85% are singletons. The material sequenced was CD4+ or CD8+ T cells sorted from blood, taken in a trial of the OX40 agonist ivuxolimab. The receptors stem from an adult with an advanced solid tumor such as melanoma, head and neck, liver or kidney cancer. Both conserved end residues are part of each CDR3. The size entry is marked missing in some rows and otherwise reads once, few, many or a size class.

j_call v_call clone_size cdr3_aa
TRBJ2-2 TRBV19 once CASTSGTENTGELFF
TRBJ1-6 TRBV25-1 NA CASSGSLGSPLHF
TRBJ2-3 TRBV19 NA CASSSYHRDRESDTQYF
TRBJ2-1 TRBV13 NA CASSERTGGNEQFF
TRBJ2-5 TRBV4-2 NA CASSSGLAGGRKYF
TRBJ1-3 TRBV19 NA CASSMIDRNTIYF
TRBJ1-2 TRBV4-1 NA CASSLQDGFAGYTF
TRBJ2-7 TRBV11-2 few CASSPLGGIASYEQYF
TRBJ2-2 TRBV19 NA CASSIWRANTGELFF
TRBJ2-1 TRBV7-8 NA CASRFSVGHNEQFF
TRBJ2-1 TRBV4-1 NA CASSQEHRTSDYNEQFF
TRBJ2-3 TRBV7-8 few CASSFRQGRSGRQYTQYF
TRBJ2-1 TRBV4-2 few CASSFGTPYNEQFF
TRBJ1-5 TRBV10-1 NA CASSGPGQGCQPQHF
TRBJ2-7 TRBV5-1 NA CASSSNPSESEQYF